This entry lists 28 T cell receptor beta chains sequenced from one sample in a study of a mutant IDH1 vaccine in newly diagnosed glioma. Time point meaning: baseline, week 1 (first vaccination visit). Treatment indicated: pre-vaccination baseline after standard-of-care therapy. Using immunoSEQ multiplex PCR, the repertoire was profiled, and TCRdb retains in-frame clones only, with some absent. The repertoire holds some 15,000 clones, with 75% to 90% as singletons. The sequencing here drew on PBMCs, taken from a glioma patient treated with radiotherapy, temozolomide or both. All receptors derive from a woman aged 40 to 50 with glioma. Some clones in this sample may be carry-over from other donors' samples.

The chain is built from TRBV14 and TRBJ1-1; D gene ambiguous. The germline V gene has CDR1 SGHDN and CDR2 FVKESK. V was trimmed by 4 bases and J by 1 base, leaving 10 bases between them. The CDR3 length is 14 residues. CDR3 sequence: CASSLTMGNTEAFF. The CDR3 DNA sequence: TGTGCCAGCAGCCTCACCATGGGGAACACTGAAGCTTTCTTT.

CDR3 in DNA: TGTGCCAGCAGCCGAGGACTAGCGGCCTCTGGGGCCAACGTCCTGACTTTC. It codes for CASSRGLAASGANVLTF. The rearrangement uses TRBV5-6 and TRBJ2-6; 10 nucleotides align to TRBD2. With 4 bases clipped from V and 0 bases from J, the junction kept 4 bases outside the gene matches. This CDR3 has 17 amino acids. CDR1 SGHDT and CDR2 YYEEEE come from the germline V gene.

Only one count was recorded for this clone. J is TRBJ2-4 and V is TRBV28; tentatively, D is TRBD2 (6 bases). The CDR3 extends over 16 amino acids. Germline CDR1 MDHEN, CDR2 SYDVKM. V lost 3 bases, J lost 2 bases, and 14 bases lay in between. CDR3 protein: CASSFEGDLTKNIQYF. For the CDR3, the DNA is TGTGCCAGCAGTTTCGAAGGGGACTTGACCAAAAACATTCAGTACTTC.

With regard to this clone: Germline is not matched at one junction end, which may reflect a read error. V is TRBV4-2 and J is TRBJ1-6; unclear D gene. Germline lookup yields CDR1 LGHNA and CDR2 YNFKEQ. The length of the CDR3 is 16 residues. Written as DNA, the CDR3 is TGTGCCAGCAGTCCCACCACATCCTCCAATAATTCACCCCTCCACTTT. Amino acid sequence: CASSPTTSSNNSPLHF.

V is TRBV2 and J is TRBJ2-2, with 12 bases matching TRBD1. Per germline, CDR1 SNHLY and CDR2 FYNNEI. After removal of 0 bases from V and 7 bases from J, the junction contained 9 bases not matched to a gene. CDR3 length: 18 residues. CDR3: CASSEARPGQGAYGELFF. CDR3 nucleotides: TGTGCCAGCAGTGAAGCTCGACCGGGACAGGGGGCGTACGGGGAGCTGTTTTTT.

This clone was counted once. Here the CDR3 reads CASSPLLAGAYNEQFF. The CDR3 region has the DNA TGTGCCAGCAGTCCCTTACTAGCGGGGGCATACAATGAGCAGTTCTTC. The genes are TRBV27 and TRBJ2-1; TRBD2 matches 11 bases. The CDR3 runs to 16 residues. V gave up 5 bases and J gave up 4 bases; unmatched junction bases: 7. Germline loops: CDR1 MNHEY, CDR2 SMNVEV (reference sequence).

This sequence joins TRBV2 and TRBJ1-1; 9 bases align to TRBD1. This CDR3 region has 16 residues. With 5 bases clipped from V and 6 bases from J, the junction kept 13 bases outside the gene matches. Germline V lookup: CDR1 SNHLY, CDR2 FYNNEI. In nucleotides, the CDR3 is TGTGCCAGCAGTAGCGGGACAGGGAAAGGTATCGCTGAAGCTTTCTTT. Translated: CASSSGTGKGIAEAFF.

V and J are TRBV5-1 and TRBJ1-2; D is undetermined. Germline CDR1 is SGHRS and CDR2 is YFSETQ. V was clipped by 0 bases and J by 4 bases, with 7 bases between them. The length of the CDR3 is 13 residues. The CDR3 sequence: CASSLEARYGYTF. As DNA, the CDR3 is TGCGCCAGCAGCTTGGAAGCTCGCTATGGCTACACCTTC. The full variable domain, its missing parts supplied by reference TRBV5-1 and TRBJ1-2, is KAGVTQTPRYLIKTRGQQVTLSCSPISGHRSVSWYQQTPGQGLQFLFEYFSETQRNKGNFPGRFSGRQFSNSRSEMNVSTLELGDSALYLCASSLEARYGYTFGSGTRLTVV.

CDR3 sequence (DNA): TGTGCCAGCAGGGCCGGGACAGGGCCGGGAGGCACCTTC. Translating gives CASRAGTGPGGTF. The chain employs TRBV2 and TRBJ1-2, with TRBD1 matching over 9 bases. J lost 13 bases, V lost 6 bases, and 12 bases had no gene match. The germline CDR1 and CDR2 sequences are SNHLY and FYNNEI. This CDR3 region has 13 residues.

The rearrangement joins TRBV2 to TRBJ2-7, with 8 bases matching TRBD1. Germline lookup yields CDR1 SNHLY and CDR2 FYNNEI. This CDR3 is 15 amino acids long. V gave up 1 base and J gave up 5 bases; unmatched junction bases: 7. The DNA for the CDR3 is TGTGCCAGCAGTGAAGTCGGACAGGGCGCCCACGAGCAGTACTTC. It is translated as CASSEVGQGAHEQYF.

V and J are TRBV18 and TRBJ1-1; 7 nucleotides align to TRBD1. Germline V gene lookup returns CDR1 KGHSH and CDR2 LQKENI. Unmatched junction bases numbered 5, after V lost 6 bases and J lost 1 base. The CDR3 runs to 14 residues. The CDR3 DNA reads as TGTGCCAGCTCCTTCGACAGGGCGAACACTGAAGCTTTCTTT. Translating gives CASSFDRANTEAFF.

This clone was seen once. The J gene is TRBJ2-1, the V gene TRBV5-6; 12 bases map to TRBD2. Trimming at V came to 3 bases and at J to 0 bases, leaving 4 bases not matched to a gene. Germline assignment: CDR1 SGHDT and CDR2 YYEEEE. The CDR3 loop spans 17 amino acids. In DNA form, the CDR3 reads TGTGCCAGCAGCTGGACTAGCGGGACCCACTCCTACAATGAGCAGTTCTTC. This translates into CASSWTSGTHSYNEQFF.

The J gene is TRBJ2-3, the V gene TRBV5-4; D remains ambiguous. This CDR3 has 13 amino acids. V was shortened by 4 bases and J by 0 bases, with 6 bases between the two germline ends. From germline, CDR1 is SGHNT and CDR2 YYREEE (reference sequence). The CDR3 reads CASSASSTDTQYF. CDR3 DNA sequence: TGTGCCAGCAGCGCTAGTAGCACAGATACGCAGTATTTT. The full variable domain, its missing parts supplied by reference TRBV5-4 and TRBJ2-3, is ETGVTQSPTHLIKTRGQQVTLRCSSQSGHNTVSWYQQALGQGPQFIFQYYREEENGRGNFPPRFSGLQFPNYSSELNVNALELDDSALYLCASSASSTDTQYFGPGTRLTVL.

This rearrangement joins TRBV6-1 to TRBJ1-3, with D uncertain. The V gene's germline CDR1 is MNHNS and CDR2 SASEGT. This CDR3 comprises 14 residues. V lost 4 bases and J 0 bases, leaving 7 bases between the germline ends. As DNA, the CDR3 is TGTGCCAGCAGTGTGACGGTCTCTGGAAACACCATATATTTT. This encodes CASSVTVSGNTIYF.

This rearrangement joins TRBV21-1 to TRBJ1-2. TRBV21-1 represents a pseudogene. The CDR3 loop spans 13 amino acids. CDR3 nucleotides: TGTGCCAGCAGCAAAGGGGGAAACTATGGCTACACCTTC. Amino acids: CASSKGGNYGYTF.

The chain combines TRBV7-9 with TRBJ2-2, with D possibly being TRBD1 or TRBD2 (5 bases each). CDR1 is SEHNR, CDR2 FQNEAQ, per germline (reference sequence). Trimming left V 6 bases short and J 8 bases short, with 22 bases between. The CDR3 is 16 residues long. The CDR3 reads CASSLLPGPPWGELFF. The CDR3 nucleotides read TGTGCCAGCAGTTTATTGCCGGGACCCCCATGGGGGGAGCTGTTTTTT.

DNA for the CDR3: TGCGCCAGCAGCTTGGGTGCAGGGGCATACAATGAGCAGTTCTTC. Amino acids: CASSLGAGAYNEQFF. V usage is TRBV5-1 and J usage is TRBJ2-1; tentatively, D is TRBD1 (6 bases). The CDR3 has 15 amino acids. Trimming left V 0 bases short and J 4 bases short, with 11 bases between. CDR1 and CDR2 from the germline V gene are SGHRS and YFSETQ. Drawing the rest from reference TRBV5-1 and TRBJ2-1, the complete variable domain is KAGVTQTPRYLIKTRGQQVTLSCSPISGHRSVSWYQQTPGQGLQFLFEYFSETQRNKGNFPGRFSGRQFSNSRSEMNVSTLELGDSALYLCASSLGAGAYNEQFFGPGTRLTVL.

CDR3 DNA: TGTGCCACCCTGGGACTAGCGGGCGCTTACACCGGGGAGCTGTTTTTT. It translates to CATLGLAGAYTGELFF. The chain employs TRBV28 and TRBJ2-2, with TRBD2 identical over 12 bases. Germline CDR1 reads MDHEN; CDR2 reads SYDVKM. The CDR3 is 16 residues long. The junction had 9 bases not matched to a gene; V was cut back by 10 bases and J by 3 bases.

The chain couples TRBV10-3 to TRBJ2-1, with 9 bases fitting TRBD1. The trim removed 6 bases at V and 7 bases at J, leaving 13 bases unmatched. The germline gives CDR1 ENHRY, CDR2 SYGVKD. The CDR3 contains 16 residues. The DNA for the CDR3 is TGTGCCATCAGCCTTCTGGGACAGGGTGTGTGGAATGAGCAGTTCTTC. Translation gives CAISLLGQGVWNEQFF.

The chain carries TRBV11-2 and TRBJ2-7, with D unresolved. V lost 7 bases and J 0 bases, leaving 13 bases between the germline ends. There are 14 residues in the CDR3. The germline gives CDR1 SGHAT, CDR2 FQNNGV. CDR3 bases: TGTGCCAGCACCCTTACTACGCACTCCTACGAGCAGTACTTC. Its protein product is CASTLTTHSYEQYF.

This sequence joins TRBV6-1 and TRBJ1-1; the D is unclear. The V end lost 6 bases, the J end lost 3 bases, and 11 bases lay between the germline ends. This CDR3 is 13 amino acids long. Germline CDR1 MNHNS, CDR2 SASEGT. CDR3 nucleotides: TGTGCCAGCAGAGCCAAGTCGGACACTGAAGCTTTCTTT. The encoded protein is CASRAKSDTEAFF.

This clone was recorded only once. V gene TRBV10-3 combines with J gene TRBJ1-6; 8 bases agree with TRBD1. Germline trimming cut 6 bases from V and 5 bases from J; bases unmatched to any gene: 12. Germline V gene sequence: CDR1 ENHRY, CDR2 SYGVKD. The CDR3 is 17 residues long. Written as DNA, the CDR3 is TGTGCCATCAGCCCAGGACAGGGCGGTTGGGATAATTCACCCCTCCACTTT. Protein: CAISPGQGGWDNSPLHF.

This chain links TRBV7-2 with TRBJ1-5; no definite D call. The CDR3 contains 15 residues. Trimming removed 1 base from V and 4 bases from J, with 11 bases in between. Germline V gene lookup returns CDR1 SGHTA and CDR2 FQGNSA. This CDR3 is CASSLEIGSNQPQHF. CDR3 nucleotide sequence: TGTGCCAGCAGCTTAGAGATCGGCAGTAATCAGCCCCAGCATTTT. Full variable domain (rest looked up from reference TRBV7-2 and TRBJ1-5): GAGVSQSPSNKVTEKGKDVELRCDPISGHTALYWYRQSLGQGLEFLIYFQGNSAPDKSGLPSDRFSAERTGGSVSTLTIQRTQQEDSAVYLCASSLEIGSNQPQHFGDGTRLSIL.

V and J are TRBV30 and TRBJ1-1; 11 bases are shared with TRBD1. V gave up 5 bases and J gave up 6 bases; unmatched junction bases: 8. The CDR3 spans 14 residues. CDR1 is GTSNPN and CDR2 is SVGIG in the germline V gene (reference sequence). This CDR3 reads CAWGGQGGVPEAFF. The DNA of the CDR3 is TGTGCCTGGGGGGGACAGGGGGGGGTCCCTGAAGCTTTCTTT.

The CDR3 nucleotides read TGTGCCAGCAGTGACTCCCGGGGGGGAGCAGATACGCAGTATTTT. Protein product: CASSDSRGGADTQYF. The J gene is TRBJ2-3, the V gene TRBV6-4; 8 nucleotides match TRBD2. The CDR3 has 15 amino acids. The V gene's germline CDR1 is MRHNA and CDR2 SNTAGT. V was pared by 0 bases and J by 4 bases, with 3 bases of the junction left unmatched.

The genes are TRBV30 and TRBJ2-2, with D perhaps matching TRBD2 (6 bases). V was shortened by 4 bases and J by 5 bases, with 8 bases between the two germline ends. This CDR3 is built from 12 residues. Germline V gene data show CDR1 as GTSNPN and CDR2 as SVGIG (reference sequence). Here the CDR3 reads CAWMGGTGELFF. As DNA, the CDR3 is TGTGCCTGGATGGGGGGTACCGGGGAGCTGTTTTTT.

The V call is TRBV18, the J call TRBJ1-5; 7 nucleotides match TRBD1. This CDR3 is built from 14 residues. The V and J ends lost 3 bases and 7 bases, in that order; junction bases with no gene match: 6. Germline-derived CDR1 and CDR2 are KGHSH and LQKENI. The CDR3 loop is CASSPRQGEQPQHF. The CDR3 coding sequence is TGTGCCAGCTCACCCCGACAGGGTGAGCAGCCCCAGCATTTT.

The V call is TRBV4-1, the J call TRBJ2-5, with 7 nucleotides matching TRBD2. Germline CDR1 MGHRA, CDR2 YSYEKL. There are 18 residues in the CDR3. After removal of 0 bases from V and 0 bases from J, the junction contained 10 bases not matched to a gene. The CDR3 protein is CASSQESSGMGYQETQYF. CDR3 in DNA: TGCGCCAGCAGCCAAGAGTCCAGCGGGATGGGGTACCAAGAGACCCAGTACTTC.